These T cell receptor beta chains were read from a single sample in a study of T cells in Graves' hyperthyroidism and ophthalmopathy. TCRdb re-called the multiplex PCR reads through MiXCR, storing one row per CDR3 protein. The repertoire holds fewer than 500,000 distinct CDR3 sequences, with approximately 13% as singletons. The specimen was blood. The receptors here all came from a man younger than 45 with Graves' hyperthyroidism that later progressed to Graves' ophthalmopathy. CDR3s include the opening cysteine and the closing phenylalanine or tryptophan. Each record gives: V gene, clone size, CDR3 length, J gene, D gene, CDR3 protein, CDR3 DNA. A D gene is named only where the DNA matches it firmly. A clone size is listed for some rows: how often the clone was seen (once, few, many), or a class if it is expanded.

V: TRBV20-1; size: few; length: 14; J: TRBJ1-4; D: TRBD1; CDR3: CSAEPGQGDEKLFF; DNA: TGCAGTGCCGAGCCGGGACAGGGAGACGAAAAACTGTTTTTT
V: TRBV5-1; size: many; length: 12; J: TRBJ1-2; D: TRBD1; CDR3: CASSPTGEGYTF; DNA: TGCGCCAGCAGCCCGACAGGGGAGGGCTACACCTTC
V: TRBV6-1; size: .; length: 15; J: TRBJ2-7; D: TRBD2; CDR3: CASSETSGGVYEQYF; DNA: TGTGCCAGCAGTGAAACTAGCGGGGGGGTCTACGAGCAGTACTTC
V: TRBV5-1; size: .; length: 15; J: TRBJ2-7; D: TRBD1; CDR3: CASSPGQGGFYEQYF; DNA: TGCGCCAGCAGCCCAGGACAGGGTGGCTTCTACGAGCAGTACTTC
V: TRBV7-2; size: many; length: 14; J: TRBJ1-1; D: .; CDR3: CASSFGAWNTEAFF; DNA: TGTGCCAGCAGCTTTGGGGCATGGAACACTGAAGCTTTCTTT
V: TRBV5-1; size: .; length: 16; J: TRBJ2-3; D: TRBD2; CDR3: CASSRTSGGGTDTQYF; DNA: TGCGCCAGCAGTAGAACTAGCGGGGGTGGCACAGATACGCAGTATTTT
V: TRBV28; size: .; length: 15; J: TRBJ2-7; D: .; CDR3: CASSFGGAGGYEQYF; DNA: TGTGCCAGCAGTTTCGGGGGAGCGGGCGGCTACGAGCAGTACTTC
V: TRBV5-1; size: many; length: 15; J: TRBJ1-5; D: .; CDR3: CASSLTGSSNQPQHF; DNA: TGCGCCAGCAGCTTAACAGGGTCGAGCAATCAGCCCCAGCATTTT
V: TRBV7-2; size: many; length: 13; J: TRBJ2-1; D: .; CDR3: CASSPTPYNEQFF; DNA: TGTGCCAGCAGCCCGACTCCCTACAATGAGCAGTTCTTC
V: TRBV7-3; size: few; length: 13; J: TRBJ2-5; D: .; CDR3: CASSFRGRETQYF; DNA: TGTGCCAGCAGCTTTAGGGGTAGAGAGACCCAGTACTTC
V: TRBV27; size: .; length: 12; J: TRBJ2-7; D: TRBD1; CDR3: CASAAGQAEQYF; DNA: TGTGCCAGCGCGGCCGGACAGGCCGAGCAGTACTTC
V: TRBV29-1; size: .; length: 12; J: TRBJ1-1; D: .; CDR3: CSGWGDSTEAFF; DNA: TGCAGCGGGTGGGGGGACTCCACTGAAGCTTTCTTT
V: TRBV19; size: many; length: 14; J: TRBJ1-5; D: .; CDR3: CASSWTGNNQPQHF; DNA: TGTGCCAGTAGTTGGACGGGGAACAATCAGCCCCAGCATTTT
V: TRBV5-1; size: many; length: 13; J: TRBJ2-3; D: .; CDR3: CASSFQGTDTQYF; DNA: TGTGCCAGCAGTTTCCAGGGAACAGATACGCAGTATTTT
V: TRBV7-9; size: many; length: 14; J: TRBJ2-5; D: .; CDR3: CASSRLGGAETQYF; DNA: TGTGCCAGCAGCAGGTTGGGGGGAGCAGAGACCCAGTACTTC
V: TRBV2; size: .; length: 15; J: TRBJ1-5; D: .; CDR3: CASSELSQGGQPQHF; DNA: TGTGCCAGCAGTGAACTGTCTCAGGGTGGTCAGCCCCAGCATTTT
V: TRBV6-1; size: .; length: 13; J: TRBJ2-2; D: .; CDR3: CATKGGNTGELFF; DNA: TGTGCCACCAAGGGGGGGAACACCGGGGAGCTGTTTTTT
V: TRBV5-1; size: many; length: 16; J: TRBJ2-1; D: TRBD2; CDR3: CASSSQGGGAVNEQFF; DNA: TGCGCCAGCAGCAGCCAGGGCGGGGGGGCCGTCAATGAGCAGTTCTTC
V: TRBV7-9; size: many; length: 15; J: TRBJ1-6; D: .; CDR3: CASSSQRRLHSPLHF; DNA: TGTGCCAGCAGCTCCCAGAGGAGGCTTCATTCACCCCTCCACTTT
V: TRBV20-1; size: .; length: 16; J: TRBJ2-5; D: TRBD2; CDR3: CSASDPSGGAGETQYF; DNA: TGCAGTGCTAGCGATCCTAGCGGGGGGGCCGGAGAGACCCAGTACTTC
V: TRBV4-2; size: many; length: 16; J: TRBJ2-1; D: TRBD2; CDR3: CASSQVVAGKNNEQFF; DNA: TGTGCCAGCAGCCAAGTTGTAGCGGGGAAAAACAATGAGCAGTTCTTC
V: TRBV6-1; size: few; length: 16; J: TRBJ1-3; D: .; CDR3: CASSLTARGSGNTIYF; DNA: TGTGCCAGCAGTTTAACGGCTCGGGGCTCTGGAAACACCATATATTTT
V: TRBV4-1; size: few; length: 14; J: TRBJ1-1; D: TRBD1; CDR3: CASSTPDGTGDAFF; DNA: TGCGCCAGCAGCACACCAGACGGGACAGGGGATGCTTTCTTT
V: TRBV11-3; size: few; length: 15; J: TRBJ1-2; D: .; CDR3: CASSGGRGPTYGYTF; DNA: TGTGCCAGCAGCGGGGGCCGGGGACCGACCTATGGCTACACCTTC
V: TRBV12-3/TRBV12-4; size: many; length: 13; J: TRBJ1-2; D: .; CDR3: CASTQDSNYGYTF; DNA: TGTGCCAGCACCCAAGACAGCAACTATGGCTACACCTTC
V: TRBV7-2; size: few; length: 13; J: TRBJ2-5; D: .; CDR3: CASSRQELVTQYF; DNA: TGTGCCAGCAGCCGTCAGGAACTCGTGACCCAGTACTTC
V: TRBV6-1; size: many; length: 15; J: TRBJ1-2; D: .; CDR3: CASSDRWEGNYGYTF; DNA: TGTGCCAGCAGTGATAGGTGGGAGGGGAACTATGGCTACACCTTC
V: TRBV5-1; size: many; length: 12; J: TRBJ1-2; D: .; CDR3: CASSLEYDGYTF; DNA: TGCGCCAGCAGCTTGGAGTACGATGGCTACACCTTC
V: TRBV19; size: .; length: 15; J: TRBJ2-1; D: TRBD1; CDR3: CASTPGQGFYNEQFF; DNA: TGTGCCAGTACCCCGGGACAGGGATTCTACAATGAGCAGTTCTTC
V: TRBV12-3/TRBV12-4; size: many; length: 15; J: TRBJ1-1; D: .; CDR3: CASTPARRLNTEAFF; DNA: TGTGCCAGCACACCAGCCCGGAGGTTGAACACTGAAGCTTTCTTT
V: TRBV20-1; size: many; length: 14; J: TRBJ1-5; D: TRBD1; CDR3: CSAHQGAGNQPQHF; DNA: TGCAGTGCCCACCAGGGGGCAGGCAATCAGCCCCAGCATTTT
V: TRBV20-1; size: many; length: 13; J: TRBJ1-1; D: .; CDR3: CSAGRQGGTEAFF; DNA: TGCAGTGCTGGCCGGCAGGGTGGCACTGAAGCTTTCTTT
V: TRBV4-1; size: .; length: 17; J: TRBJ2-1; D: .; CDR3: CASSRPQGGVSYNEQFF; DNA: TGCGCCAGCAGCCGCCCCCAGGGGGGAGTTTCCTACAATGAGCAGTTCTTC
V: TRBV5-6; size: many; length: 15; J: TRBJ2-5; D: TRBD1; CDR3: CASSFTGTAQETQYF; DNA: TGTGCCAGCAGCTTCACCGGGACAGCACAAGAGACCCAGTACTTC
V: TRBV3-1; size: many; length: 14; J: TRBJ1-2; D: .; CDR3: CASSQRPGEWGYTF; DNA: TGTGCCAGCAGCCAAAGGCCAGGGGAATGGGGCTACACCTTC
V: TRBV3-1; size: many; length: 13; J: TRBJ1-2; D: TRBD1; CDR3: CASSQQGDYGYTF; DNA: TGTGCCAGCAGCCAACAGGGGGACTATGGCTACACCTTC
V: TRBV10-3; size: .; length: 15; J: TRBJ2-7; D: .; CDR3: CAISESGRTTYEQYF; DNA: TGTGCCATCAGTGAGTCGGGGAGAACTACCTACGAGCAGTACTTC
V: TRBV28; size: few; length: 13; J: TRBJ2-5; D: .; CDR3: CASIRGAGETQYF; DNA: TGTGCCAGCATCCGAGGGGCCGGGGAGACCCAGTACTTC
V: TRBV12-3/TRBV12-4; size: many; length: 14; J: TRBJ2-7; D: .; CDR3: CASSPVSSGVEQYF; DNA: TGTGCCAGCAGTCCCGTGTCGTCTGGGGTCGAGCAGTACTTC
V: TRBV4-1; size: few; length: 15; J: TRBJ1-2; D: TRBD1; CDR3: CASSPTTGTNYGYTF; DNA: TGCGCCAGCAGCCCCACGACAGGGACTAACTATGGCTACACCTTC
V: TRBV5-4; size: .; length: 14; J: TRBJ2-1; D: TRBD1; CDR3: CASSFRDSLNEQFF; DNA: TGTGCCAGCAGCTTTCGGGACAGCCTCAATGAGCAGTTCTTC